A single sample is the source of the 17 T cell receptor beta chains below, sequenced in a study of human T cells and chemical hapten exposure. TCRdb analysed the RACE reads with MiXCR anew, one entry per CDR3 protein. The sample carries roughly 200,000 distinct CDR3 sequences, under 25% recorded once. The sample's time point: patch test 1, 2 weeks after DPC sensitization. The treatment here: therapeutic diphenylcyclopropenone sensitization with weekly scalp DPC. The sequences come from whole blood, collected in connection with sensitization to the hapten diphenylcyclopropenone (DPC). The receptor set was obtained from a woman in her 50s with alopecia areata. Some clones in this sample may be carry-over from other donors' samples.

V gene TRBV5-1 combines with J gene TRBJ2-3; a weak D match, TRBD2 (5 bases). In germline, CDR1 is SGHRS, CDR2 YFSETQ. This CDR3 region has 15 residues. V lost 2 bases, J lost 2 bases, and 12 bases lay in between. The CDR3 reads CASSFFGVDTDTQYF. The CDR3 coding sequence is TGCGCCAGCAGCTTCTTCGGGGTAGACACAGATACGCAGTATTTT.

This clonotype turned up a few times. The CDR3 region is CASSFLSATSGITDTQYF. The CDR3 DNA reads as TGCGCCAGCAGCTTTCTCTCCGCGACTAGCGGAATCACAGATACGCAGTATTTT. The rearrangement links TRBV5-1 to TRBJ2-3; 9 nucleotides align to TRBD2. The CDR3 consists of 18 residues. With 2 bases clipped from V and 2 bases from J, the junction kept 12 bases outside the gene matches. CDR1 and CDR2 (germline): SGHRS, YFSETQ.

The CDR3 bases are TGTGCCAGCAGCCAAGATTATGGAGACTACTACGAGCAGTACTTC. Its translation is CASSQDYGDYYEQYF. The rearrangement links TRBV4-2 to TRBJ2-7, with D possibly TRBD2 on 5 matching bases. Germline CDR1 reads LGHNA; CDR2 reads YNFKEQ. This CDR3 has 15 residues. V was clipped by 0 bases and J by 3 bases, with 12 bases between them.

This clonotype turned up a few times. The genes are TRBV7-9 and TRBJ1-5, with D perhaps matching TRBD1 (5 bases). This CDR3 region has 14 residues. V shed 5 bases and J shed 5 bases, with 13 bases lying between them. Germline V CDR1 and CDR2: SEHNR, FQNEAQ (reference sequence). For the CDR3, the DNA is TGTGCCAGCAGCAGAGGACTGGGGGATCAGCCCCAGCATTTT. Translated, it gives CASSRGLGDQPQHF.

This clonotype showed up just a few times. The chain carries TRBV15 and TRBJ2-3, with 10 nucleotides matching TRBD2. The J segment lost 2 bases and the V segment lost 2 bases, leaving 4 bases of the junction unmatched. Germline CDR1 and CDR2: LNHNV and YYDKDF (reference sequence). The CDR3 is 16 residues long. In nucleotides, the CDR3 is TGTGCCACCAGCAGAAGGACTAGCGGCAACACAGATACGCAGTATTTT. Encoded protein: CATSRRTSGNTDTQYF. The complete variable domain, with remaining parts taken from reference TRBV15 and TRBJ2-3, reads DAMVIQNPRYQVTQFGKPVTLSCSQTLNHNVMYWYQQKSSQAPKLLFHYYDKDFNNEADTPDNFQSRRPNTSFCFLDIRSPGLGDTAMYLCATSRRTSGNTDTQYFGPGTRLTVL.

V usage is TRBV5-1 and J usage is TRBJ2-3; D ambiguous. Looked up from germline, CDR1 is SGHRS and CDR2 is YFSETQ. This CDR3 comprises 15 residues. The germline V and J ends were trimmed by 0 bases and 1 base, with 9 bases remaining between them. The DNA of the CDR3 is TGCGCCAGCAGCTTGGATCAGGTTGGCACAGATACGCAGTATTTT. Amino acid sequence: CASSLDQVGTDTQYF.

This clonotype was counted a single time. The CDR3 is CAISRDGQETQYF. CDR3 nucleotide sequence: TGTGCCATCAGTCGGGACGGACAAGAGACCCAGTACTTC. The chain carries TRBV10-3 and TRBJ2-5; tentatively, D is TRBD1 or TRBD2 (5 bases each). V was cut by 5 bases and J by 2 bases, with 9 bases left in between. The CDR3 loop spans 13 amino acids. Germline values: CDR1 ENHRY, CDR2 SYGVKD.

The chain combines TRBV6-5 with TRBJ1-1; 7 bases align to TRBD1. From germline, CDR1 is MNHEY and CDR2 SVGAGI. V lost 8 bases and J lost 4; bases outside the gene matches: 7. This CDR3 contains 13 residues. The CDR3 sequence: CASGTGVVTEAFF. The CDR3 nucleotides are TGTGCCAGCGGAACAGGGGTGGTCACTGAAGCTTTCTTT.

This clonotype was picked up many times. This rearrangement joins TRBV27 to TRBJ2-1, with D perhaps matching TRBD2 (5 bases). Germline V lookup: CDR1 MNHEY, CDR2 SMNVEV (reference sequence). Trimming pared 6 bases from V and 8 bases from J, leaving 23 bases between. CDR3 length equals 16 residues. Written as DNA, the CDR3 is TGTGCCAGCAGCCCGCCTAGAAGCGGCAAGTGGGATGAGCAGTTCTTC. Translating it yields CASSPPRSGKWDEQFF.

V and J are TRBV7-2 and TRBJ2-5; D is perhaps TRBD1 (6 bases). Germline lookup yields CDR1 SGHTA and CDR2 FQGNSA. This CDR3 is built from 15 residues. V lost 3 bases to trimming and J lost 1 base, with 12 bases between them. The CDR3 region has the DNA TGTGCCAGCAGCTTGGGGACACCTTCCCAAGAGACCCAGTACTTC. Amino acid sequence: CASSLGTPSQETQYF.

This sequence joins TRBV29-1 and TRBJ2-1, with a possible D match to TRBD2 (5 bases). This CDR3 is 15 amino acids long. CDR1 is SQVTM and CDR2 is ANQGSEA in the germline V gene. Trimming took off 0 bases at V and 2 bases at J, with 11 bases between the two ends. The CDR3 DNA sequence: TGCAGCGTTGAAGATACGGGGATCCCCTACAATGAGCAGTTCTTC. Encoded protein: CSVEDTGIPYNEQFF.

V and J are TRBV20-1 and TRBJ2-3; 11 bases align to TRBD2. The CDR3 runs to 16 residues. CDR1 DFQATT and CDR2 SNEGSKA come from the germline V gene (reference sequence). Unmatched junction bases numbered 6, after V lost 0 bases and J lost 4 bases. CDR3 loop: CSARDRLAGGADTQYF. CDR3 in DNA: TGCAGTGCTAGAGATCGTCTAGCGGGAGGTGCAGATACGCAGTATTTT.

This clonotype was recorded many times. This chain uses TRBV21-1 with TRBJ1-2; the table assigns TRBD1, which was not confirmed against the DNA. TRBV21-1 is termed a pseudogene. The CDR3 spans 19 residues. The DNA for the CDR3 is TGTGCCAGCAGCAAGATTTCCGGACAGGAGTGGGACTCTAACTATGGCTACACCTTC. Its protein is CASSKISGQEWDSNYGYTF.

This clonotype was picked up a small number of times. The chain recombines TRBV29-1 with TRBJ1-3, with D hard to call. Per germline, CDR1 SQVTM and CDR2 ANQGSEA. This CDR3 is 12 amino acids long. Between the trimmed V and J ends, which lost 5 bases and 4 bases, there was a span of 9 bases. The CDR3 loop is CSVSIGGNTIYF. In DNA, the CDR3 is TGCAGCGTTAGTATTGGGGGAAACACCATATATTTT.

This rearrangement joins TRBV29-1 to TRBJ2-7; tentatively, D is TRBD2 (6 bases). Trimming stripped 4 bases from V and 8 bases from J, with 12 bases between. CDR3 length: 11 residues. In germline, CDR1 is SQVTM, CDR2 ANQGSEA. As DNA, the CDR3 is TGCAGCGTTGTGGGGGGTTCACAGCAGTACTTC. It specifies CSVVGGSQQYF.

The chain couples TRBV6-5 to TRBJ1-2; 8 bases fit TRBD1. The CDR3 totals 15 residues. With 6 bases clipped from V and 8 bases from J, the junction kept 14 bases outside the gene matches. CDR1 is MNHEY, CDR2 SVGAGI, per germline. This CDR3 reads CASRGDRSLSGGYTF. CDR3 DNA sequence: TGTGCCAGCAGGGGGGACAGGTCCCTTTCTGGGGGCTACACCTTC.

This clonotype was counted between two and nine times. CDR3: CSAGGQGSYEQYF. The CDR3 DNA sequence: TGCAGTGCTGGCGGGCAGGGCTCCTACGAGCAGTACTTC. The chain has TRBV20-1 and TRBJ2-7, with D possibly being TRBD1 or TRBD2 (5 bases each). V was pared by 5 bases and J by 0 bases, with 11 bases between. There are 13 residues in the CDR3. Germline CDR1 and CDR2: DFQATT and SNEGSKA (reference sequence).